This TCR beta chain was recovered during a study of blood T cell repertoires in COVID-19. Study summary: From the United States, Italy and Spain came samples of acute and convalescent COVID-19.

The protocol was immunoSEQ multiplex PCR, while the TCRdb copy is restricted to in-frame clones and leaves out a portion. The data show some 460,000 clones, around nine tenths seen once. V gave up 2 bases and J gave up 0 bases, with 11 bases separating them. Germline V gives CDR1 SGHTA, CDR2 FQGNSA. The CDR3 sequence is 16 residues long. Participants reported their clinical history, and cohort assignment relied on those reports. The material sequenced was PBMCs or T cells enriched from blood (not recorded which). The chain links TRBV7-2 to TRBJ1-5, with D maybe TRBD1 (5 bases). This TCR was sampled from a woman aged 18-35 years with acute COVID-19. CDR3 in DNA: TGTGCCAGCAGCTTAAATCCGACAGTTAGCAATCAGCCCCAGCATTTT. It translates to CASSLNPTVSNQPQHF.